This TCR beta chain was documented in a study of post-analysis software for immune sequencing data. Germline V gene lookup returns CDR1 KGHSH and CDR2 LQKENI. CDR3 length: 16 amino acids. As regards this clonotype: Its antigen remains unknown. A clone one base away is much larger, so this may be a read error.

General study points: Relative to controls, patients had a few TRBV segments at higher frequency, with TRBV5-6, TRBV5-1 and TRBV20-1 among these.

cDNA libraries of TCR beta carried unique molecular identifiers. TCRdb independently ran MiXCR on the PCR reads; one entry per CDR3 protein. The profile shows around 250,000 distinct CDR3 sequences, just over 35% of them singletons. Material for sequencing was blood. This clonotype was obtained from a girl aged 10-17 years with multiple sclerosis. This chain links TRBV18 with TRBJ1-5; TRBD1 matches at 7 bases. This CDR3 reads CASSLNPTGFNHPQHF. The CDR3 nucleotides read TGTGCCAGCTCACTCAATCCGACAGGGTTCAATCACCCCCAGCATTTT.